The 11 T cell receptor beta chains given below trace back to one sample, sequenced in a study of metastatic and nonmetastatic thyroid tumors. MiXCR re-clonotyped the PCR reads for TCRdb. The sample records about 93,000 clones, about 13% being singletons. Until they underwent thyroid surgery, no patient had received any treatment. Material for sequencing was blood. The source of these receptors is a female donor with papillary thyroid cancer or a benign thyroid nodule (not recorded which). Some clones in this sample may be carry-over from other donors' samples.

This clone was recorded many times. The genes are TRBV9 and TRBJ2-3, with D hard to call. The CDR3 extends over 14 amino acids. The ends were cut back, 2 bases at V and 2 bases at J, with 9 bases in the middle. Germline CDR1 and CDR2: SGDLS and YYNGEE. CDR3: CASSVERATDTQYF. The CDR3 DNA reads as TGTGCCAGCAGCGTGGAACGGGCCACAGATACGCAGTATTTT.

This clone was detected many times. This chain links TRBV5-8 with TRBJ1-5; no firm D call. Trimming removed 0 bases at V and 3 bases at J, with 16 bases between. The CDR3 consists of 17 residues. Germline V gene sequence: CDR1 SGHTS, CDR2 YDEGEE. This CDR3 is CASSLELSTSSNQPQHF. The CDR3 region has the DNA TGTGCCAGCAGCTTGGAACTCTCAACCTCCTCCAATCAGCCCCAGCATTTT.

This clone was observed many times. Distinct nucleotide sequences in the sample also encode this CDR3. The chain has TRBV9 and TRBJ2-3, with a weak D call TRBD1 (5 bases). Trimming removed 0 bases from V and 0 bases from J, with 8 bases in between. Germline-derived CDR1 and CDR2 are SGDLS and YYNGEE. The CDR3 sequence is 15 residues long. This CDR3 reads CASSVVGVSTDTQYF. For the CDR3, the DNA is TGTGCCAGCAGCGTAGTAGGGGTAAGCACAGATACGCAGTATTTT.

This clone was counted only a few times. This may stem from a read error, because a much larger clone lies one nucleotide away. The rearrangement uses TRBV10-3 and TRBJ1-1; TRBD1 is a possible D gene (5 bases). CDR3 length: 15 residues. CDR1 and CDR2 (germline): ENHRY, SYGVKD. The CDR3 is CATSESLGVNTEAFF. The CDR3 DNA follows: TGTGCCACCAGTGAGTCCCTGGGGGTGAACACTGAAGCTTTCTTT.

The table lists this clone with many counts. The J gene is TRBJ2-1, the V gene TRBV18, with 10 bases identical to TRBD2. V lost 3 bases and J lost 8; bases outside the gene matches: 7. The CDR3 covers 15 residues. Per germline, CDR1 KGHSH and CDR2 LQKENI. This chain's CDR3 is CASSPLAGARDEQFF. The CDR3 nucleotides read TGTGCCAGCTCACCCCTAGCGGGAGCGAGAGATGAGCAGTTCTTC.

In its sample, this clone was seen many times. V is TRBV11-2 and J is TRBJ2-7, with no clear D. Trimming left V 2 bases short and J 5 bases short, with 13 bases between. The length of the CDR3 is 14 residues. Germline CDR1 reads SGHAT; CDR2 reads FQNNGV. The CDR3 region has the DNA TGTGCCAGCAGCTTAAGGTTAGGTGCCAACGAGCAGTACTTC. It is translated as CASSLRLGANEQYF.

This clone was seen at least ten times. This sequence joins TRBV3-1 and TRBJ2-5, with 9 bases identical to TRBD2. This CDR3 spans 17 amino acids. The trim removed 3 bases at V and 4 bases at J, leaving 12 bases unmatched. Germline-derived CDR1 and CDR2 are LGHDT and YNNKEL (reference sequence). The CDR3 sequence is CASSHPRRGSGRETQYF. DNA of the CDR3: TGTGCCAGCAGCCACCCCCGGCGAGGTAGCGGGAGAGAGACCCAGTACTTC.

This chain links TRBV20-1 with TRBJ2-5; a possible D gene is TRBD2 (6 bases). This CDR3 is built from 14 residues. Between the trimmed V and J ends, which lost 7 bases and 2 bases, there was a span of 17 bases. Germline V CDR1 and CDR2: DFQATT, SNEGSKA (reference sequence). The CDR3 DNA sequence: TGCAGTGGATCTGGTGTTGGAGGGCAAGAGACCCAGTACTTC. Translation gives CSGSGVGGQETQYF.

This clone was observed many times. The J gene is TRBJ2-2, the V gene TRBV18, with D possibly TRBD2 on 5 matching bases. The CDR3 consists of 12 residues. The V gene lost 5 bases and the J gene lost 4 bases, with 5 bases spanning the gap. CDR1 is KGHSH, CDR2 LQKENI, per germline. The chain's CDR3 is CASSTSTGELFF. The CDR3 nucleotides are TGTGCCAGCTCAACTAGCACCGGGGAGCTGTTTTTT. The entire variable domain, with the rest obtained from reference TRBV18 and TRBJ2-2, is as follows: NAGVMQNPRHLVRRRGQEARLRCSPMKGHSHVYWYRQLPEEGLKFMVYLQKENIIDESGMPKERFSAEFPKEGPSILRIQQVVRGDSAAYFCASSTSTGELFFGEGSRLTVL.

This clone was recorded many times. V is TRBV4-3 and J is TRBJ2-7; a weak D match, TRBD1 (6 bases). Germline CDR1 is LGHNA and CDR2 is YSLEER. Trimming stripped 3 bases from V and 0 bases from J, with 12 bases between. This CDR3 is 15 amino acids long. CDR3 nucleotides: TGCGCCAGCAGCCAGTCTGCGGACAGCTCCTACGAGCAGTACTTC. This gives the protein CASSQSADSSYEQYF.

This clone was picked up many times. The chain combines TRBV28 with TRBJ1-5; possible D gene TRBD1, 5 bases. The CDR3 length is 14 residues. In germline, CDR1 is MDHEN, CDR2 SYDVKM. V lost 3 bases, J lost 7 bases, and 13 bases lay in between. The CDR3 loop reads CASSLGGGRQPQHF. The CDR3 coding sequence is TGTGCCAGCAGTTTGGGTGGGGGTCGGCAGCCCCAGCATTTT.